A single sample is the source of the 10 T cell receptor beta chains below, sequenced in a study of blood T cell repertoires in COVID-19 (dated by TCRdb to about 2020). The method behind the library was the immunoSEQ multiplex PCR assay. In TCRdb, the immuneACCESS table is reduced to in-frame sequences with V and J assigned. These tables do not hold every clone; where another copy was compared, an unresolved V gene accounts for under half, and the others remain unexplained. In all, the sample holds about 170,000 clones, and roughly 89% of those were seen once. The ten top clones hold over 3.5% of the sample. The material sequenced was peripheral blood. The receptors were sampled from a man younger than 30 with active or convalescent COVID-19.

This chain connects TRBV27 to TRBJ1-1; 7 bases line up with TRBD1. The germline gives CDR1 MNHEY, CDR2 SMNVEV (reference sequence). The ends lost 3 bases at V and 0 bases at J; junction bases unmatched: 16. This CDR3 spans 19 amino acids. In nucleotides, the CDR3 is TGTGCCAGCAGTTTCTTAAACCCTCAGGGACAGTTTATGAACACTGAAGCTTTCTTT. It translates to CASSFLNPQGQFMNTEAFF.

The rearrangement uses TRBV7-9 and TRBJ1-1; 9 positions agree with TRBD1. The CDR3 is 15 residues long. J lost 1 base, V lost 7 bases, and 7 bases had no gene match. CDR1 and CDR2 from the germline V gene are SEHNR and FQNEAQ (reference sequence). CDR3 amino acids: CASTLTGGRNTEAFF. The DNA of the CDR3 is TGTGCCAGCACCCTTACAGGGGGCAGGAACACTGAAGCTTTCTTT.

The genes are TRBV5-8 and TRBJ1-2, with TRBD1 identical over 9 bases. CDR1 is SGHTS and CDR2 is YDEGEE in the germline V gene. CDR3 length: 13 residues. The V gene end was trimmed by 4 bases and the J gene end by 7 bases; junction bases not matched to a gene: 5. CDR3 loop: CASSKGTGFGYTF. DNA for the CDR3: TGTGCCAGCAGCAAAGGGACAGGGTTTGGCTACACCTTC.

This chain links TRBV24-1 with TRBJ2-1, with D tentatively TRBD2 (5 bases). V shed 1 base and J shed 1 base, with 10 bases lying between them. Germline loops: CDR1 KGHDR, CDR2 SFDVKD. The CDR3 spans 16 residues. The DNA of the CDR3 is TGTGCCACCAGTGATTTTTTACGGGGATCCTACAATGAGCAGTTCTTC. It yields the protein CATSDFLRGSYNEQFF.

The V call is TRBV19, the J call TRBJ2-1, with 9 positions matching TRBD2. The germline CDR1 and CDR2 sequences are LNHDA and SQIVND (reference sequence). Germline trimming cut 8 bases from V and 10 bases from J; bases unmatched to any gene: 12. The CDR3 covers 14 residues. The CDR3 nucleotides read TGTGCCAGTCGACCGGGACTAGCCTTCTACGAGCAGTTCTTC. It encodes CASRPGLAFYEQFF. Complete variable domain (other parts from reference TRBV19 and TRBJ2-1): DGGITQSPKYLFRKEGQNVTLSCEQNLNHDAMYWYRQDPGQGLRLIYYSQIVNDFQKGDIAEGYSVSREKKESFPLTVTSAQKNPTAFYLCASRPGLAFYEQFFGPGTRLTVL.

Notes on this clone: Within the sample, other DNA sequences also encode this same CDR3. This chain uses TRBV2 with TRBJ1-5; D gene ambiguous. Germline CDR1 is SNHLY and CDR2 is FYNNEI. Trimming stripped 5 bases from V and 4 bases from J, with 9 bases between. There are 13 residues in the CDR3. CDR3 DNA sequence: TGTGCCAGCAGTCTGGGCTCGAATCAGCCCCAGCATTTT. This encodes CASSLGSNQPQHF.

V and J are TRBV24-1 and TRBJ2-2, with D possibly being TRBD1 (6 bases). V lost 0 bases and J 2 bases, leaving 12 bases between the germline ends. Germline V lookup: CDR1 KGHDR, CDR2 SFDVKD. CDR3 size: 17 residues. CDR3 residues: CATSDLYRDQNTGELFF. Written as DNA, the CDR3 is TGTGCCACCAGTGATTTGTACAGGGACCAAAACACCGGGGAGCTGTTTTTT.

This sequence joins TRBV7-8 and TRBJ2-7, with TRBD2 matching 11 bases. J lost 7 bases, V lost 2 bases, and 7 bases had no gene match. The germline V gene has CDR1 SGHVS and CDR2 FQNEAQ. The CDR3 sequence is 15 residues long. The DNA of the CDR3 is TGTGCCAGCAGCTTATCGGTTAGCGGGAGGGTTGAGCAGTACTTC. It codes for CASSLSVSGRVEQYF.

The V gene is TRBV20-1, the J gene TRBJ2-1; 7 bases match TRBD2. Germline V lookup: CDR1 DFQATT, CDR2 SNEGSKA (reference sequence). The V segment lost 3 bases and the J segment 6 bases; nucleotides outside the gene matches: 8. The length of the CDR3 is 14 residues. Here the CDR3 reads CSASRGRGGNEQFF. The CDR3 nucleotides are TGCAGTGCTAGTCGCGGGAGAGGCGGCAATGAGCAGTTCTTC.

This clone was detected a few times. This chain connects TRBV24-1 to TRBJ1-2, with 8 bases lining up with TRBD1. This CDR3 is 14 amino acids long. Germline V gives CDR1 KGHDR, CDR2 SFDVKD. Trimming at V came to 6 bases and at J to 8 bases, leaving 10 bases not matched to a gene. The CDR3 coding sequence is TGTGCCACCAGTTTCGCGGGACAGGAGAGCGGCTACACCTTC. Its translation is CATSFAGQESGYTF.